Below, 23 T cell receptor beta chains from the same sample are listed, as sequenced in a study of blood T cell repertoires in COVID-19. Sequencing used immunoSEQ multiplex PCR; TCRdb keeps in-frame clones, though not all of them. The table lists some 250,000 clones, around 84% of them singletons, with less than 5% in the top ten. The sample comprised peripheral blood. The source of these receptors is a man aged 60 to 75 with acute or convalescent COVID-19.

This clone appeared a single time. The chain employs TRBV18 and TRBJ1-2; 9 bases are shared with TRBD1. The CDR3 totals 19 residues. The germline gives CDR1 KGHSH, CDR2 LQKENI. Germline trimming cut 0 bases from V and 3 bases from J; bases unmatched to any gene: 14. CDR3 sequence: CASSPPRGTGTYYHYGYTF. The CDR3, as DNA: TGTGCCAGCTCACCACCGAGAGGGACAGGGACGTATTATCACTATGGCTACACCTTC.

V gene TRBV2 combines with J gene TRBJ1-5; D might be TRBD1 (5 bases). CDR3 length: 15 amino acids. V lost 5 bases, J lost 2 bases, and 13 bases lay in between. Germline V gives CDR1 SNHLY, CDR2 FYNNEI. For the CDR3, the DNA is TGTGCCAGCAGTCTGGACACGGCCGGCAATCAGCCCCAGCATTTT. Translation gives CASSLDTAGNQPQHF.

This clone was counted only a few times. The V and J genes are TRBV28 and TRBJ1-6; perhaps TRBD1 as D (5 bases). Germline values: CDR1 MDHEN, CDR2 SYDVKM. V was cut by 2 bases and J by 4 bases, with 9 bases left in between. This CDR3 region has 15 residues. The CDR3 DNA is TGTGCCAGCAGTTTAAGGACACCGTATAATTCACCCCTCCACTTT. As protein: CASSLRTPYNSPLHF.

This chain connects TRBV3-1 (or the pseudogene TRBV3-2) to TRBJ1-2; TRBD1 agrees at 9 bases. The CDR3 length is 15 residues. The V segment lost 4 bases and the J segment 2 bases; nucleotides outside the gene matches: 5. The germline gives CDR1 LGHDT, CDR2 YNNKEL (reference sequence). CDR3 residues: CASSRGTGMNYGYTF. The CDR3 DNA follows: TGTGCCAGCAGCCGGGGGACAGGGATGAACTATGGCTACACCTTC.

The J gene is TRBJ2-3, the V gene TRBV5-1, with 11 bases fitting TRBD2. This CDR3 spans 16 amino acids. Germline V gene sequence: CDR1 SGHRS, CDR2 YFSETQ. V was clipped by 1 base and J by 1 base; unmatched bases: 2. CDR3 amino acids: CASSLPGLAGTDTQYF. CDR3 nucleotide sequence: TGCGCCAGCAGCTTGCCGGGACTAGCGGGCACAGATACGCAGTATTTT.

V usage is TRBV29-1 and J usage is TRBJ1-1, with D unresolved. Per the germline V gene, CDR1 is SQVTM and CDR2 is ANQGSEA. The CDR3 runs to 12 residues. V gave up 4 bases and J gave up 4 bases, with 10 bases separating them. CDR3 DNA: TGCAGCGTTGCGAAGATGAGCACTGAAGCTTTCTTT. Translation gives CSVAKMSTEAFF.

This chain links TRBV19 with TRBJ2-7, with a tentative D call TRBD2 (5 bases). Germline lookup yields CDR1 LNHDA and CDR2 SQIVND (reference sequence). Trimming left V 5 bases short and J 0 bases short, with 17 bases between. The CDR3 contains 16 residues. In nucleotides, the CDR3 is TGTGCCAGTAGTTCGCACAGCCGGGGAAGCTCCTACGAGCAGTACTTC. The encoded protein is CASSSHSRGSSYEQYF.

The V and J genes are TRBV27 and TRBJ1-5; D is perhaps TRBD1 (6 bases). The CDR3 covers 15 residues. Trimming cost V 0 bases and J 4 bases, with 10 bases left between them. The germline V gene has CDR1 MNHEY and CDR2 SMNVEV (reference sequence). DNA of the CDR3: TGTGCCAGCAGTTTATCTGGACAGATGAATCAGCCCCAGCATTTT. It codes for CASSLSGQMNQPQHF.

V is TRBV5-1 and J is TRBJ2-2; 10 bases agree with TRBD2. The ends lost 4 bases at V and 4 bases at J; junction bases unmatched: 10. Germline V gene lookup returns CDR1 SGHRS and CDR2 YFSETQ. CDR3 length: 17 residues. The CDR3: CASSTSGLATGTGELFF. CDR3 bases: TGCGCCAGCAGCACTTCGGGACTAGCGACAGGCACCGGGGAGCTGTTTTTT.

CDR3: CASSHDRGIGEAFF. CDR3 nucleotide sequence: TGCGCCAGCAGCCACGACAGGGGCATCGGTGAAGCTTTCTTT. The chain joins TRBV4-3 to TRBJ1-1; TRBD1 agrees at 8 bases. Per the germline V gene, CDR1 is LGHNA and CDR2 is YSLEER. The CDR3 length is 14 residues. Trimming cost V 3 bases and J 7 bases; bases outside gene matches: 7.

The chain employs TRBV3-1 (or the pseudogene TRBV3-2) and TRBJ2-7, with a possible D match to TRBD2 (5 bases). Germline V gene sequence: CDR1 LGHDT, CDR2 YNNKEL (reference sequence). The CDR3 covers 15 residues. V was clipped by 0 bases and J by 7 bases, with 16 bases between them. Here the CDR3 reads CASSQDSASAGEQYF. CDR3 sequence (DNA): TGTGCCAGCAGCCAAGATTCCGCGAGCGCGGGTGAGCAGTACTTC.

The chain has TRBV2 and TRBJ2-2; a weak D match, TRBD2 (6 bases). The V gene lost 6 bases and the J gene lost 2 bases, with 16 bases spanning the gap. The CDR3 totals 16 residues. Germline V gene sequence: CDR1 SNHLY, CDR2 FYNNEI. The CDR3: CASSRDSSTNTGELFF. CDR3 nucleotide sequence: TGTGCCAGCAGCCGGGACTCGTCGACTAACACCGGGGAGCTGTTTTTT.

The J gene is TRBJ1-1, the V gene TRBV4-2; 7 positions match TRBD1. Unmatched junction bases numbered 6, after V lost 0 bases and J lost 5 bases. CDR1 and CDR2 from the germline V gene are LGHNA and YNFKEQ. The CDR3 is made up of 15 amino acids. CDR3 sequence reads: CASSQDPQGETEAFF. For the CDR3, the DNA is TGTGCCAGCAGCCAAGATCCCCAGGGGGAGACTGAAGCTTTCTTT.

The chain carries TRBV6-2 or TRBV6-3 and TRBJ2-4; D call uncertain. Germline values: CDR1 MNHEY, CDR2 SVGEGT. Trimming stripped 0 bases from V and 0 bases from J, with 9 bases between. This CDR3 has 16 amino acids. CDR3 residues: CASSYSGRRAKNIQYF. CDR3 DNA sequence: TGTGCCAGCAGTTACTCGGGCCGACGAGCCAAAAACATTCAGTACTTC.

This clone was observed once. The CDR3 loop reads CASSRSGAALGETQYF. In DNA, the CDR3 is TGTGCCAGCAGCCGGTCGGGAGCGGCCCTTGGGGAGACCCAGTACTTC. The chain recombines TRBV3-1 (or the pseudogene TRBV3-2) with TRBJ2-5; tentative D call: TRBD2 (6 bases). Germline V gene sequence: CDR1 LGHDT, CDR2 YNNKEL (reference sequence). Trimming stripped 4 bases from V and 5 bases from J, with 20 bases between. CDR3 length equals 16 residues.

The rearrangement joins TRBV5-1 to TRBJ2-6; 9 positions agree with TRBD1. Trimming at V came to 0 bases and at J to 0 bases, leaving 4 bases not matched to a gene. This CDR3 comprises 18 residues. CDR1 and CDR2 from the germline V gene are SGHRS and YFSETQ. The CDR3 loop reads CASSLEDRGSSGANVLTF. The CDR3 DNA follows: TGCGCCAGCAGCTTGGAGGACAGGGGATCCTCTGGGGCCAACGTCCTGACTTTC. Drawing the rest from reference TRBV5-1 and TRBJ2-6, the complete variable domain is KAGVTQTPRYLIKTRGQQVTLSCSPISGHRSVSWYQQTPGQGLQFLFEYFSETQRNKGNFPGRFSGRQFSNSRSEMNVSTLELGDSALYLCASSLEDRGSSGANVLTFGAGSRLTVL.

The J gene is TRBJ1-1, the V gene TRBV7-9; 8 nucleotides match TRBD1. Germline loops: CDR1 SEHNR, CDR2 FQNEAQ (reference sequence). Germline trimming cut 6 bases from V and 7 bases from J; bases unmatched to any gene: 10. This CDR3 region has 14 residues. CDR3 bases: TGTGCCAGCAGGTTTCTGACAGGGGAGGGTGAAGCTTTCTTT. Amino acids: CASRFLTGEGEAFF.

The J gene is TRBJ1-5, the V gene TRBV2; TRBD1 aligns across 9 bases. The germline CDR1 and CDR2 sequences are SNHLY and FYNNEI. Losses at the gene ends were 7 bases for V and 4 bases for J; bases not matched to a gene: 11. The CDR3 is 16 residues long. CDR3 region: CASKGRGTGFNQPQHF. In DNA, the CDR3 is TGTGCCAGCAAAGGTCGAGGGACAGGGTTTAATCAGCCCCAGCATTTT.

The chain combines TRBV21-1 with TRBJ1-5. TRBV21-1 is an annotated pseudogene. The CDR3 has 17 residues. The CDR3, as DNA: TGTGCCAGCAGCAAAGCGCAAGAGGAATATAGCAATCAGCCCCAGCATTTT. Translation: CASSKAQEEYSNQPQHF.

V and J are TRBV6-5 and TRBJ1-2; D is possibly TRBD1 (6 bases). V lost 2 bases and J 2 bases, leaving 12 bases between the germline ends. There are 15 residues in the CDR3. Germline V lookup: CDR1 MNHEY, CDR2 SVGAGI. CDR3 coding DNA: TGTGCCAGCAGTTACGTCGCAGGGGCCAACTATGGCTACACCTTC. The encoded protein is CASSYVAGANYGYTF.

The chain recombines TRBV27 with TRBJ1-1; TRBD1 might be the D (6 bases). Germline CDR1 is MNHEY and CDR2 is SMNVEV (reference sequence). Trimming pared 6 bases from V and 0 bases from J, leaving 11 bases between. This CDR3 has 14 residues. CDR3 nucleotide sequence: TGTGCCAGCAGCTCAGGGGCTGTGAACACTGAAGCTTTCTTT. Amino acid sequence: CASSSGAVNTEAFF.

V and J are TRBV19 and TRBJ1-5, with 10 bases identical to TRBD1. Unmatched junction bases numbered 4, after V lost 4 bases and J lost 1 base. Germline CDR1 reads LNHDA; CDR2 reads SQIVND (reference sequence). The CDR3 loop spans 16 amino acids. The CDR3 loop reads CASSTRQGASNQPQHF. CDR3 nucleotides: TGTGCCAGTAGTACCAGACAGGGGGCGAGCAATCAGCCCCAGCATTTT.

This clone was counted once. The V call is TRBV7-9, the J call TRBJ2-7, with 9 nucleotides matching TRBD1. This CDR3 contains 16 residues. The trim removed 3 bases at V and 4 bases at J, leaving 10 bases unmatched. Germline V gives CDR1 SEHNR, CDR2 FQNEAQ (reference sequence). CDR3 amino acids: CASSFAGTGYGYEQYF. CDR3 nucleotide sequence: TGTGCCAGCAGCTTCGCCGGGACAGGGTATGGGTACGAGCAGTACTTC.